The T cell receptor beta chain under discussion was sequenced for a study of technical replicates of blood from several donors. Sequencing was performed with immunoSEQ multiplex PCR; in TCRdb, only in-frame clones are kept and a portion is missing. The sample has 55,000 to 80,000 clones, roughly 98% seen once; the top ten hold around 0.16%. Trimming took 5 bases from V and 4 from J, leaving 14 bases between them. CDR1 and CDR2 from the germline V gene are MDHEN and SYDVKM. The CDR3 extends over 14 amino acids. Sequencing was carried out using T cells isolated from PBMCs. The rearrangement joins TRBV28 to TRBJ1-2, with a possible D match to TRBD1 (6 bases). The sequence derives from a human donor in good health. CDR3 DNA sequence: TGTGCCAGCAGTGCCCGGGGGGCTCGCTATGGCTACACCTTC. Amino acid sequence: CASSARGARYGYTF.